This T cell receptor beta chain originates from a study of blood T cell repertoires in COVID-19. Study background: Both acute and convalescent COVID-19 samples were obtained from the United States, Italy and Spain.

Clones were read by immunoSEQ multiplex PCR, and TCRdb kept only the in-frame ones, dropping some. Among 20,000 or so clones, about 88% were seen once, and the ten largest hold roughly a fifth. The CDR3 has 14 residues. The V and J ends lost 0 bases and 2 bases respectively, with 7 bases between them. Germline CDR1 LNHNV, CDR2 YYDKDF (reference sequence). The sequenced sample consisted of peripheral blood. J is TRBJ1-2 and V is TRBV15, with D unclear. This receptor was taken from a human donor in a cohort sampled during active COVID-19. The CDR3 nucleotides read TGTGCCACCAGCAGAGATGTGTCGAACTATGGCTACACCTTC. It specifies CATSRDVSNYGYTF.